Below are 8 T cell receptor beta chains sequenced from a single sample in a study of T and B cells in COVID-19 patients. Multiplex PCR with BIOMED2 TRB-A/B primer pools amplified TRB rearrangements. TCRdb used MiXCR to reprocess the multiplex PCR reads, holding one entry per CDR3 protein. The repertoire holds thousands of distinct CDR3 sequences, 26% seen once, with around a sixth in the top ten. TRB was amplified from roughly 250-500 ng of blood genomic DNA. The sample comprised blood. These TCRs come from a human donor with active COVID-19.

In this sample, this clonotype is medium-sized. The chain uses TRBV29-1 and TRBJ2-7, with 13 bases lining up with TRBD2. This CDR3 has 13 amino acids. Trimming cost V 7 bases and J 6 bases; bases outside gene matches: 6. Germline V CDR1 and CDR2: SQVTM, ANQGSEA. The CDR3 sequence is CSARTSGSSEQYF. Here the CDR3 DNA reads TGCAGCGCCCGGACTAGCGGGAGCTCCGAGCAGTACTTC.

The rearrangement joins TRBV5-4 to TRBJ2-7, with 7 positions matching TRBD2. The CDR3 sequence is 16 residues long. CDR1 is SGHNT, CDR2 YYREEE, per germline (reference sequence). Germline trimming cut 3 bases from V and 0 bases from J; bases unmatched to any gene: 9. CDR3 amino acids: CASSWGGRLGSYEQYF. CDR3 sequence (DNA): TGTGCCAGCAGCTGGGGAGGGAGGCTCGGCTCCTACGAGCAGTACTTC.

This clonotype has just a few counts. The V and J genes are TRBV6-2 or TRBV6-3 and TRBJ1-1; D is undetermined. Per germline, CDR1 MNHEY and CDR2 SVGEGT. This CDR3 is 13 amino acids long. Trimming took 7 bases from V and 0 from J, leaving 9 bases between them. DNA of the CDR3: TGTGCCAGCAATACACCGTTGAACACTGAAGCTTTCTTT. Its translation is CASNTPLNTEAFF.

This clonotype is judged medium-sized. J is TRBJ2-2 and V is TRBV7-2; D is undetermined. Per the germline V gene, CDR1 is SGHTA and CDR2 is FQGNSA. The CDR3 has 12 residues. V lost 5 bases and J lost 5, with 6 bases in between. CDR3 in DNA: TGTGCCAGCAGCCCCTCAACCGGGGAGCTGTTTTTT. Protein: CASSPSTGELFF.

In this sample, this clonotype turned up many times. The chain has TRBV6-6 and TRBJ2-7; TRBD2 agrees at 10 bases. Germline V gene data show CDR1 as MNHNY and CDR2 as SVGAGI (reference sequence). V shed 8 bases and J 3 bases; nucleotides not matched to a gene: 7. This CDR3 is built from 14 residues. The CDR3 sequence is CASGQREGFYEQYF. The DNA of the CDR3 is TGTGCCAGCGGCCAGCGGGAGGGCTTCTACGAGCAGTACTTC.

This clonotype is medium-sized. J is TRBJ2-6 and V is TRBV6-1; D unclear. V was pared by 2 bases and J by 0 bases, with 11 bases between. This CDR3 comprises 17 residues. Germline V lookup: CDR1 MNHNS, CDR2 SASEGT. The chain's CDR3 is CASSELLGISGANVLTF. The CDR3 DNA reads TGTGCCAGCAGTGAACTTTTGGGGATCTCTGGGGCCAACGTCCTGACTTTC.

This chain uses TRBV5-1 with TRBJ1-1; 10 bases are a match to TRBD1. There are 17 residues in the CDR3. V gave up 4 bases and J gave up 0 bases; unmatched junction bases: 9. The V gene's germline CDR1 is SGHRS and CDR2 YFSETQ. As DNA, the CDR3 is TGCGCCAGCAGCATAGCCGGGACAGGGGAATTGAACACTGAAGCTTTCTTT. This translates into CASSIAGTGELNTEAFF.

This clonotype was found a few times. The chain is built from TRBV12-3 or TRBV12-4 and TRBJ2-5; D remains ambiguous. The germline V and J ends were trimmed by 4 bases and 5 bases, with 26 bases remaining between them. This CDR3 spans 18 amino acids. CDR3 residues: CASSSVGLGQLMGETQYF. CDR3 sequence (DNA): TGTGCCAGCAGTTCCGTTGGTCTAGGGCAGTTAATGGGGGAGACCCAGTACTTC.